The 19 T cell receptor beta chains below come from one sample, sequenced in a study of cytomegalovirus exposure and HLA in healthy donors. The PCR used 60 Vbeta and 13 Jbeta primers. Measured with immunoSEQ multiplex PCR; TCRdb has only the in-frame clones, and not every one. This sample has 100,000 to 150,000 clones; roughly 80% occur once, and the top ten carry about 30%. The specimen sequenced was PBMCs. These receptors came from a man aged 55 to 70 in good health and CMV-seropositive.

The gene calls are TRBV7-2 and TRBJ2-1; 8 nucleotides match TRBD2. This CDR3 region has 16 residues. CDR1 is SGHTA, CDR2 FQGNSA, per germline. V was clipped by 5 bases and J by 3 bases; unmatched bases: 9. CDR3 residues: CASSQERGKIYNEQFF. CDR3 in DNA: TGTGCCAGCAGCCAGGAGCGGGGGAAAATCTACAATGAGCAGTTCTTC.

This chain uses TRBV7-2 with TRBJ2-1, with 13 bases lining up with TRBD2. The CDR3 sequence is 19 residues long. With V trimmed by 6 bases and J by 0 bases, 11 bases remained unmatched. CDR1 is SGHTA, CDR2 FQGNSA, per germline. The CDR3 loop is CASSRTGTSGKSSYNEQFF. In nucleotides, the CDR3 is TGTGCCAGCAGTCGGACCGGGACTAGCGGGAAGAGCTCCTACAATGAGCAGTTCTTC.

V usage is TRBV5-1 and J usage is TRBJ1-2; tentatively, D is TRBD1 (5 bases). Germline lookup yields CDR1 SGHRS and CDR2 YFSETQ. V was cut by 7 bases and J by 4 bases, with 17 bases left in between. The CDR3 has 14 residues. The chain's CDR3 is CASGSSPQGYGYTF. The CDR3 nucleotides read TGCGCCAGCGGATCTTCCCCTCAGGGCTATGGCTACACCTTC.

The chain is built from TRBV7-2 and TRBJ2-5, with TRBD2 identical over 7 bases. The CDR3 covers 16 residues. The germline V gene encodes CDR1 SGHTA and CDR2 FQGNSA. J gave up 4 bases and V 1 base, and 9 bases lay outside the gene matches. The CDR3 coding sequence is TGTGCCAGCAGCTTAGGGCTGATGGGCGGGGGAGAGACCCAGTACTTC. This codes for CASSLGLMGGGETQYF.

The V and J genes are TRBV9 and TRBJ2-7, with 10 bases that match TRBD2. CDR1 and CDR2 from the germline V gene are SGDLS and YYNGEE. The V and J ends lost 0 bases and 6 bases, in that order; junction bases with no gene match: 6. The CDR3 sequence is 15 residues long. CDR3 coding DNA: TGTGCCAGCAGCGTAGCTAGCGGGAGTTACCGCGAGCAGTACTTC. Its translation: CASSVASGSYREQYF. Combining the CDR3 with reference TRBV9 and TRBJ2-7 gives the whole variable domain DSGVTQTPKHLITATGQRVTLRCSPRSGDLSVYWYQQSLDQGLQFLIQYYNGEERAKGNILERFSAQQFPDLHSELNLSSLELGDSALYFCASSVASGSYREQYFGPGTRLTVT.

The sample holds a few counts of this clone. The chain couples TRBV28 to TRBJ1-4, with D possibly being TRBD1 (5 bases). V gave up 8 bases and J gave up 8 bases, with 12 bases separating them. Germline loops: CDR1 MDHEN, CDR2 SYDVKM. This CDR3 has 12 residues. The CDR3 here is CASAQGKEKLFF. The CDR3 DNA is TGTGCCAGCGCGCAGGGTAAAGAAAAACTGTTTTTT.

The chain recombines TRBV5-1 with TRBJ1-3; D unclear. The CDR3 extends over 14 amino acids. Trimming stripped 4 bases from V and 0 bases from J, with 8 bases between. CDR1 and CDR2 from the germline V gene are SGHRS and YFSETQ. CDR3 residues: CASSGGDSGNTIYF. The DNA for the CDR3 is TGCGCCAGCAGCGGAGGAGACTCTGGAAACACCATATATTTT.

V usage is TRBV5-1 and J usage is TRBJ1-4; TRBD1 might be the D (6 bases). Trimming took 10 bases from V and 2 from J, leaving 12 bases between them. CDR1 and CDR2 from the germline V gene are SGHRS and YFSETQ. The CDR3 covers 13 residues. This CDR3 is CASQRGTNEKLFF. For the CDR3, the DNA is TGCGCCTCTCAGAGGGGGACTAATGAAAAACTGTTTTTT.

The CDR3 DNA sequence: TGTGCCATCAGTGGAATTGAGTCTGGAAACACCATATATTTT. Its protein product is CAISGIESGNTIYF. The chain employs TRBV10-3 and TRBJ1-3, with D unresolved. With 4 bases removed from V and 1 base from J, the gap between germline ends came to 8 bases. CDR1 and CDR2 (germline): ENHRY, SYGVKD. This CDR3 is 14 amino acids long.

The V and J genes are TRBV27 and TRBJ2-7, with 11 bases identical to TRBD1. J gave up 0 bases and V 4 bases, and 11 bases lay outside the gene matches. CDR1 MNHEY and CDR2 SMNVEV come from the germline V gene (reference sequence). The CDR3 runs to 18 residues. CDR3 in DNA: TGTGCCAGCAGTTCCAGGACAGGGGGCGGGGGCCCCTCCTACGAGCAGTACTTC. Translation: CASSSRTGGGGPSYEQYF.

The chain recombines TRBV18 with TRBJ1-5, with 7 bases matching TRBD1. The CDR3 is 15 amino acids. Germline trimming cut 2 bases from V and 3 bases from J; bases unmatched to any gene: 4. Germline V gene lookup returns CDR1 KGHSH and CDR2 LQKENI. CDR3 nucleotides: TGTGCCAGCTCACCAAACGACAGGGACAATCAGCCCCAGCATTTT. Protein product: CASSPNDRDNQPQHF. Full variable domain (remainder filled in from reference TRBV18 and TRBJ1-5): NAGVMQNPRHLVRRRGQEARLRCSPMKGHSHVYWYRQLPEEGLKFMVYLQKENIIDESGMPKERFSAEFPKEGPSILRIQQVVRGDSAAYFCASSPNDRDNQPQHFGDGTRLSIL.

The V call is TRBV30, the J call TRBJ1-5, with 9 bases matching TRBD1. CDR3 length equals 15 residues. Trimming took 2 bases from V and 4 from J; bases not matched to a gene: 6. Germline-derived CDR1 and CDR2 are GTSNPN and SVGIG (reference sequence). The CDR3 reads CAWSIGTGFNQPQHF. The CDR3 nucleotides are TGTGCCTGGAGTATTGGGACAGGGTTTAATCAGCCCCAGCATTTT.

This clone was seen only once. The chain is built from TRBV28 and TRBJ2-7, with D uncertain. This CDR3 comprises 12 residues. Germline V gene sequence: CDR1 MDHEN, CDR2 SYDVKM. V was pared by 4 bases and J by 8 bases, with 12 bases between. DNA for the CDR3: TGTGCCAGCAGTTCAGGATTGCCAAAGCAGTACTTC. This codes for CASSSGLPKQYF.

The gene calls are TRBV28 and TRBJ2-5, with 14 nucleotides matching TRBD2. The CDR3 contains 20 residues. Germline loops: CDR1 MDHEN, CDR2 SYDVKM. The trim removed 4 bases at V and 5 bases at J, leaving 18 bases unmatched. CDR3 nucleotide sequence: TGTGCCAGCAGTTCAATCTTCCTTCTAGGGACTAGCGGGAGACTGGAGACCCAGTACTTC. It is translated as CASSSIFLLGTSGRLETQYF.

The V gene is TRBV7-9, the J gene TRBJ1-1; D possibly corresponds to TRBD1 (5 bases). With 1 base removed from V and 3 bases from J, the gap between germline ends came to 12 bases. Germline V gene sequence: CDR1 SEHNR, CDR2 FQNEAQ (reference sequence). The CDR3 is made up of 15 amino acids. The CDR3 is CASSLVGGIDTEAFF. CDR3 bases: TGTGCCAGCAGCTTAGTGGGGGGGATAGACACTGAAGCTTTCTTT.

This clone was seen more than once but under ten times. This chain connects TRBV28 to TRBJ2-1; 9 bases map to TRBD1. With V trimmed by 3 bases and J by 8 bases, 14 bases remained unmatched. CDR3 length: 17 amino acids. CDR1 is MDHEN and CDR2 is SYDVKM in the germline V gene. CDR3 nucleotides: TGTGCCAGCAGTTTCCCCCCGGGACAGGGAAAAGTCGATGAGCAGTTCTTC. Its protein product is CASSFPPGQGKVDEQFF.

This clone was picked up a small number of times. CDR3 in amino acids: CASSQEGQSENEQYF. The CDR3 nucleotides are TGCGCCAGCAGCCAAGAGGGACAGAGTGAAAACGAGCAGTACTTC. The V and J genes are TRBV4-1 and TRBJ2-7; the match to TRBD1 covers 7 bases. CDR3 length: 15 residues. Looked up from germline, CDR1 is MGHRA and CDR2 is YSYEKL. V gave up 0 bases and J gave up 5 bases; unmatched junction bases: 7.

The chain employs TRBV19 and TRBJ1-5, with TRBD1 matching over 10 bases. The V gene's germline CDR1 is LNHDA and CDR2 SQIVND (reference sequence). Trimming took 4 bases from V and 7 from J; bases not matched to a gene: 7. The CDR3 extends over 15 amino acids. CDR3 DNA sequence: TGTGCCAGTAGTACGGACAGGGGGATTGGACAGCCCCAGCATTTT. Protein: CASSTDRGIGQPQHF.

This clone came up once. V gene TRBV7-9 combines with J gene TRBJ1-4, with 9 bases fitting TRBD1. With V trimmed by 4 bases and J by 5 bases, 2 bases remained unmatched. Germline CDR1 is SEHNR and CDR2 is FQNEAQ (reference sequence). This CDR3 region has 14 residues. The chain's CDR3 is CASSSGQGNEKLFF. The CDR3 nucleotides are TGTGCCAGCAGCTCCGGACAGGGGAATGAAAAACTGTTTTTT.